This T cell receptor (beta chain) was recorded in a study of blood T cells in healthy people across ages (dated by TCRdb to between 2015 and 2016). In the study overall: In model experiments, template switching captured about one uniquely barcoded TCR beta cDNA molecule for every two T cells. The study analyzed two additional independent replicas of 1 million unique cDNA reads from the same blood draw for two donors, one aged 18 to 29 and one aged 80 or older. To track age-related changes in TCR beta repertoire diversity, the study relied on deep sequencing normalized with unique cDNA molecular identifiers. To avoid experimental bias, donors of different ages were distributed randomly across sequencing lanes. The donors were split into four age groups: young (average 16 years), middle-aged (about 40), aged (more than 60) and long-lived (under 85).

Systemically healthy Caucasian individuals from Russia, around 38 in total and aged about 6 to 90 years, were included as donors. Each donor gave 8 to 10 milliliters of peripheral blood, drawn into EDTA-treated Vacutainer tubes. Ficoll-Paque density-gradient centrifugation was used to isolate PBMCs, with at least 6 million per sample. Trizol reagent was used to extract total RNA from PBMCs, with at least 5 micrograms per sample. The percentages of naive CD45RAhigh/CD27high T cells were determined by flow cytometry on a PBMC aliquot from every donor. Points the paper makes about the study in general: The long-lived group showed more naive CD4+ T cells, fewer expanded clones and increased TCR diversity than the aged group, suggesting age selection. Since profiling was done on bulk unsorted PBMCs, naive and antigen-experienced compartments could not be conclusively compared. Observed TCR beta diversity correlated strongly with the percentage of naive T cells measured by flow cytometry. Because the CMV infection status of the donors was unknown, age-related changes in expanded clonotypes may potentially have been confounded. Observed TCR beta diversity per million T cells fell roughly linearly with age, and a significant reduction was already apparent by age about 36. Estimates of total diversity based on one million sequenced T cells were regarded as lower bounds and as underestimates.

The method was 5' RACE. TCRdb records Illumina HiSeq 2500 as the sequencer. The second PCR ran for about 7 to 11 cycles and used a J-beta primer mix along with a sample-barcoded 5' primer. Each TCR beta cDNA molecule received a unique molecular identifier from a template-switch 5' adaptor carrying 12 random nucleotides. Each sample yielded at least 2.5 million CDR3-containing paired-end reads. All of the RNA was converted into first-strand cDNA using the Mint cDNA synthesis kit, with a TRBC-specific oligonucleotide serving as the primer. Following uracil-DNA glycosylase treatment, all cDNA underwent a first 18-cycle PCR with the universal primers M1SS and BC2_uni_R. The source study handled its data this way. For normalization, 1 million high-quality reads, each with a distinct molecular identifier, were randomly selected from each sample. Reads sharing molecular identifiers were discarded rather than binned into consensus sequences. MiTCR, with a Q25 quality threshold and the strictest error-elimination algorithm, was used for CDR3 identification, clonotype clustering and error correction. A nonparametric unseen species model with Euler transformation was used to estimate lower-bound total TCR beta diversity. TCRdb passed the public sequencing reads through fastp at Q25 and MiXCR, retaining productive beta sequences. Each record represents a unique CDR3 protein, reported with the most common genes and DNA among its rows. TCRdb's processing, not the authors' own work, is the source of the V and J calls. The sample contains about 1,800,000 distinct CDR3 sequences, over 25% of them found a single time. The top ten clones comprise roughly 8.2% of the sample.

This clonotype was seen only a few times. What antigen it recognizes has not been identified. Base-call qualities are not available, and no considerably larger clone is one nucleotide away. The sequencing input was blood. The sequence derives from a woman younger than 45 in good health.

CDR3 reads: CASSQGPGTVYEQYF. The nucleotide sequence is given as TGTGCCAGCAGCCAGGGTCCCGGGACAGTCTACGAGCAGTACTTC. This receptor chain uses TRBV4-2 and TRBJ2-7, with 7 central nucleotides matching TRBD1. The germline V gene encodes CDR1 LGHNA and CDR2 YNFKEQ. V lost 3 bases and J lost 3 bases, and the count of bases not matched to a germline gene is 8. Including cysteine and phenylalanine, the CDR3 has 15 amino acids. Only CDR3 DNA is held: 45 bases, read in frame from base 1.